What follows are 22 T cell receptor beta chains derived from one specimen sequenced in a study of blood T cell repertoires in COVID-19. Clones were sequenced by immunoSEQ multiplex PCR, and TCRdb holds only the in-frame ones, with some missing. Here the sample spans 6,500 to 8,500 clones, about 70% being singletons. Specimen: peripheral blood. These receptors were collected from a human donor in a cohort sampled during active COVID-19.

V usage is TRBV18 and J usage is TRBJ2-7; D perhaps matches TRBD2 (6 bases). Germline CDR1 reads KGHSH; CDR2 reads LQKENI. Trimming stripped 2 bases from V and 2 bases from J, with 13 bases between. The CDR3 totals 15 residues. The CDR3 here is CASSPWGEHTYEQYF. As DNA, the CDR3 is TGTGCCAGCTCACCATGGGGGGAACACACCTACGAGCAGTACTTC.

The chain carries TRBV24-1 and TRBJ2-5; 9 bases fit TRBD2. This CDR3 region has 17 residues. The V and J ends lost 1 base and 5 bases, in that order; junction bases with no gene match: 10. CDR1 is KGHDR, CDR2 SFDVKD, per germline. In DNA, the CDR3 is TGTGCCACCAGTGATTTCGAGTCGGGCGGGAGGGCGGAGACCCAGTACTTC. Translation: CATSDFESGGRAETQYF.

DNA of the CDR3: TGCGCCAGCAGTGAGGATTCTCACGGAGTAGCTTTCTTT. It specifies CASSEDSHGVAFF. This chain links TRBV10-1 with TRBJ1-1; no firm D call. CDR3 length: 13 amino acids. With 2 bases removed from V and 10 bases from J, the gap between germline ends came to 14 bases. Looked up from germline, CDR1 is WNHNN and CDR2 is SYGVQD (reference sequence).

The CDR3 nucleotides are TGTGCCAGCAGTCCGCCCCGGGACAGAATAATGATGGGGCATACTGAAAAACTGTTTTTT. Its protein product is CASSPPRDRIMMGHTEKLFF. V usage is TRBV28 and J usage is TRBJ1-4; TRBD1 matches 7 bases. CDR3 length equals 20 residues. The germline V gene encodes CDR1 MDHEN and CDR2 SYDVKM. Unmatched junction bases numbered 25, after V lost 5 bases and J lost 7 bases.

To note about this clone: The sample has other DNA sequences that encode this CDR3 too. The rearrangement links TRBV28 to TRBJ2-3, with 15 nucleotides matching TRBD2. Per germline, CDR1 MDHEN and CDR2 SYDVKM. The CDR3 spans 17 residues. V shed 3 bases and J 3 bases; nucleotides not matched to a gene: 4. The CDR3 nucleotides read TGTGCCAGCAGTTTTCCCGGGACTAGCGGGAGGACAGATACGCAGTATTTT. Translated, it gives CASSFPGTSGRTDTQYF.

V gene TRBV27 combines with J gene TRBJ2-1; 9 positions match TRBD2. The CDR3 is 17 amino acids. CDR1 MNHEY and CDR2 SMNVEV come from the germline V gene (reference sequence). V lost 4 bases and J lost 10; bases outside the gene matches: 17. The CDR3 spells CASSSPRGAGGFREQFF. DNA of the CDR3: TGTGCCAGCAGTTCCCCCCGAGGGGCGGGAGGGTTTCGGGAGCAGTTCTTC.

This clone occurred a few times. The chain combines TRBV7-9 with TRBJ2-7; no clear D. The length of the CDR3 is 13 residues. Trimming took off 1 base at V and 3 bases at J, with 7 bases between the two ends. CDR1 and CDR2 from the germline V gene are SEHNR and FQNEAQ (reference sequence). The CDR3 DNA follows: TGTGCCAGCAGCTTAGATTCCTACTACGAGCAGTACTTC. This sequence encodes CASSLDSYYEQYF.

In DNA, the CDR3 is TGTGCCAGCAGCTTAGAGGGCGGGTCCTACGAGCAGTACTTC. Encoded protein: CASSLEGGSYEQYF. V and J are TRBV11-1 and TRBJ2-7; tentative D call: TRBD2 (5 bases). The CDR3 covers 14 residues. The V gene's germline CDR1 is SGHAT and CDR2 FQDESV (reference sequence). Trimming removed 1 base from V and 1 base from J, with 8 bases in between.

The genes are TRBV28 and TRBJ2-1, with 8 nucleotides matching TRBD1. V was pared by 5 bases and J by 5 bases, with 8 bases of the junction left unmatched. The CDR3 extends over 15 amino acids. The germline gives CDR1 MDHEN, CDR2 SYDVKM. As DNA, the CDR3 is TGTGCCAGCAGTCTCGCAGGGGGCGCCGACAATGAGCAGTTCTTC. Residues: CASSLAGGADNEQFF.

This clone was observed a few times. Here the CDR3 reads CASSPTLLYPSAKNIQYF. The CDR3 DNA sequence: TGTGCCAGTAGTCCGACCTTATTATACCCTAGCGCCAAAAACATTCAGTACTTC. The V and J genes are TRBV19 and TRBJ2-4; TRBD2 is a possible D gene (5 bases). CDR1 and CDR2 from the germline V gene are LNHDA and SQIVND (reference sequence). This CDR3 region has 18 residues. V was cut by 5 bases and J by 1 base, with 21 bases left in between.

This chain links TRBV7-9 with TRBJ2-2, with 7 bases aligning to TRBD2. The junction had 6 bases not matched to a gene; V was cut back by 1 base and J by 7 bases. Germline V gene sequence: CDR1 SEHNR, CDR2 FQNEAQ (reference sequence). The CDR3 has 15 residues. The CDR3: CASSLGGRGGGELFF. The CDR3 nucleotides read TGTGCCAGCAGCTTAGGCGGGAGAGGTGGCGGGGAGCTGTTTTTT. The full variable domain, completed using reference TRBV7-9 and TRBJ2-2, is DTGVSQNPRHKITKRGQNVTFRCDPISEHNRLYWYRQTLGQGPEFLTYFQNEAQLEKSRLLSDRFSAERPKGSFSTLEIQRTEQGDSAMYLCASSLGGRGGGELFFGEGSRLTVL.

This chain joins TRBV3-1 (or the pseudogene TRBV3-2) and TRBJ2-7; D possibly corresponds to TRBD1 (5 bases). CDR1 is LGHDT and CDR2 is YNNKEL in the germline V gene (reference sequence). V was shortened by 3 bases and J by 5 bases, with 14 bases between the two germline ends. This CDR3 has 14 residues. CDR3 in amino acids: CASSQGRVSNEQYF. The DNA for the CDR3 is TGTGCCAGCAGCCAGGGCAGGGTGTCAAACGAGCAGTACTTC.

V usage is TRBV4-3 and J usage is TRBJ1-4; 11 positions agree with TRBD1. The V gene end was trimmed by 1 base and the J gene end by 7 bases; junction bases not matched to a gene: 5. CDR3 length: 16 residues. The germline CDR1 and CDR2 sequences are LGHNA and YSLEER. The CDR3 region has the DNA TGCGCCAGCAGCCAAGCATCCGGGACAGGGGGTGAAAAACTGTTTTTT. It translates to CASSQASGTGGEKLFF.

The chain uses TRBV3-1 (or the pseudogene TRBV3-2) and TRBJ2-5; 7 bases align to TRBD2. Trimming took 0 bases from V and 2 from J; bases not matched to a gene: 6. The length of the CDR3 is 16 residues. The germline V gene encodes CDR1 LGHDT and CDR2 YNNKEL (reference sequence). For the CDR3, the DNA is TGTGCCAGCAGCCAAGAGGGCGGGGGTACACAAGAGACCCAGTACTTC. This translates into CASSQEGGGTQETQYF.

This clone was counted between two and nine times. This chain connects TRBV28 to TRBJ1-4, with D maybe TRBD1 (6 bases). The CDR3 is 12 residues long. V lost 6 bases and J 11 bases, leaving 13 bases between the germline ends. Germline V lookup: CDR1 MDHEN, CDR2 SYDVKM. The CDR3 sequence is CASSLLRGKLFF. Here the CDR3 DNA reads TGTGCCAGCAGCCTGTTAAGGGGGAAACTGTTTTTT.

The V call is TRBV3-1 (or the pseudogene TRBV3-2), the J call TRBJ1-2; no definite D call. Germline CDR1 is LGHDT and CDR2 is YNNKEL (reference sequence). Trimming pared 4 bases from V and 2 bases from J, leaving 8 bases between. The CDR3 has 13 amino acids. Written as DNA, the CDR3 is TGTGCCAGCAGCCCGGGTCGAAACTATGGCTACACCTTC. It is translated as CASSPGRNYGYTF.

This chain joins TRBV27 and TRBJ2-7, with D perhaps matching TRBD2 (5 bases). Trimming removed 3 bases from V and 3 bases from J, with 15 bases in between. This CDR3 is 15 amino acids long. Germline CDR1 is MNHEY and CDR2 is SMNVEV (reference sequence). Here the CDR3 reads CASSLRADPNYEQYF. In DNA, the CDR3 is TGTGCCAGCAGTTTGAGGGCGGATCCGAACTACGAGCAGTACTTC.

The chain employs TRBV19 and TRBJ2-7; TRBD2 agrees at 14 bases. This CDR3 is built from 14 residues. Germline V gene sequence: CDR1 LNHDA, CDR2 SQIVND (reference sequence). Trimming removed 4 bases from V and 11 bases from J; junction bases left unmatched: 7. DNA for the CDR3: TGTGCCAGTAGTAGGGGGACTAGCGGGAGTAGTAAGTACTTC. Translated: CASSRGTSGSSKYF.

The chain carries TRBV29-1 and TRBJ1-1; TRBD1 might be the D (5 bases). Germline CDR1 reads SQVTM; CDR2 reads ANQGSEA. V lost 5 bases, J lost 1 base, and 8 bases lay in between. The CDR3 consists of 12 residues. CDR3 nucleotide sequence: TGCAGCGTTAAGCAGGGGAACACTGAAGCTTTCTTT. Amino acid sequence: CSVKQGNTEAFF.

The CDR3 region has the DNA TGTGCCAGCAGCAAAGACGCACTAGCGGGAGAGTACAATGAGCAGTTCTTC. It translates to CASSKDALAGEYNEQFF. The gene calls are TRBV21-1 and TRBJ2-1; the table's TRBD2 call for D was not verified on the DNA. TRBV21-1 counts as a pseudogene. This CDR3 spans 17 amino acids.

This clone was counted a single time. The chain has TRBV5-5 and TRBJ2-6, with no clear D. Germline CDR1 SGHKS, CDR2 YYEKEE (reference sequence). V was cut by 5 bases and J by 1 base, with 7 bases left in between. This CDR3 spans 14 amino acids. The CDR3 DNA reads as TGTGCCAGCAGAAGCCTTTCTGGGGCCAACGTCCTGACTTTC. It is translated as CASRSLSGANVLTF.

This chain joins TRBV24-1 and TRBJ2-1, with 7 bases that match TRBD2. This CDR3 has 16 residues. Per the germline V gene, CDR1 is KGHDR and CDR2 is SFDVKD. The J segment lost 5 bases and the V segment lost 1 base, leaving 7 bases of the junction unmatched. The CDR3 region has the DNA TGTGCCACCAGTGATTTCTTGGCGGGAGATCACAATGAGCAGTTCTTC. Amino acids: CATSDFLAGDHNEQFF.